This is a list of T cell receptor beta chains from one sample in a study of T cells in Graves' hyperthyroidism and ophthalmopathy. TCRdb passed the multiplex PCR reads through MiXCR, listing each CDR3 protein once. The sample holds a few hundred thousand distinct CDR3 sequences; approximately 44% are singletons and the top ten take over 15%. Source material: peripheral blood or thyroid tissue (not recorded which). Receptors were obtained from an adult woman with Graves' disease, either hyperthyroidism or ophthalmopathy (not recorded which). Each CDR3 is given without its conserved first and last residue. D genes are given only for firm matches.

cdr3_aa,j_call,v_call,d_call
ASSEDPWGTEAF,TRBJ1-1,TRBV10-1,.
ASSTGVAGDEQY,TRBJ2-7,TRBV10-1,TRBD2
ASSFGQGAGREKLF,TRBJ1-4,TRBV7-9,TRBD1
ATSDPRGNYGYT,TRBJ1-2,TRBV24-1,.
ASSSPGQYFQETQY,TRBJ2-5,TRBV6-5,TRBD1
SVHPRYTEAL,TRBJ1-1,TRBV29-1,.
ASSFQSNEKLF,TRBJ1-4,TRBV5-6,.
SAAQGDQPQH,TRBJ1-5,TRBV20-1,.
SASRTGDGDTEAF,TRBJ1-1,TRBV20-1,TRBD1
ASSPTRIQETQY,TRBJ2-5,TRBV7-9,.
ASSDRTSGKETQH,TRBJ1-5,TRBV7-2,.
ASWDRAYEQY,TRBJ2-7,TRBV5-1,TRBD1
ASSLNPGGYGYT,TRBJ1-2,TRBV7-2,TRBD1
ATFAGHQGEKLF,TRBJ1-4,TRBV6-6,.
ASSLYSGSLKTQY,TRBJ2-5,TRBV28,TRBD2
ASSSGGGFQETQY,TRBJ2-5,TRBV7-9,.
SAFDRGRTYEQY,TRBJ2-7,TRBV20-1,TRBD2
ASSLFGVTGELF,TRBJ2-2,TRBV27,.
ATSSDQRDGETQY,TRBJ2-5,TRBV15,.